This paragraph covers one TCR beta chain sequence. The ends were cut back, 9 bases at V and 2 bases at J, with 22 bases in the middle. Germline V gene data show CDR1 as MNHEY and CDR2 as SMNVEV (reference sequence). The CDR3 has 16 residues. The DNA input per sorted-subset replicate PCR was about 190 ng, corresponding to tens of thousands of T cell genomes. This table comes from immunoSEQ multiplex PCR, and its TCRdb copy is limited to in-frame clones, with some not included. The table lists more than 2 million clones, about 94% of them singletons. Terminally differentiated effector memory CD45RA+ cells were excluded from the naive CD8 cells, which were CD45RO-negative and positively selected for CCR7. These data are taken from a study of shared clonotypes between healthy human individuals.

This chain uses TRBV27 with TRBJ1-2; possible D gene TRBD1, 5 bases. The sequence was collected from a young man in good health. Some clones in this sample may be carry-over from other donors' samples. Input material: naive CD8+ T cells from PBMCs. CDR3 coding DNA: TGTGCCAGTCGTTCCCTCCGGGACCCAACAAACTATGGCTACACCTTC. This encodes CASRSLRDPTNYGYTF.